This T cell receptor (beta chain) originates from a study of shared T cell receptors in the human thymus. Trimming took 7 bases from V and 9 from J; bases not matched to a gene: 13. Germline CDR1 and CDR2: SGHDN and FVKESK. This CDR3 is built from 15 residues. Clones were read by immunoSEQ multiplex PCR, and TCRdb kept only the in-frame ones, dropping some. The sample holds 500,000 to 750,000 clones, around nine tenths seen once. The same data also contributed to another study, on human thymus T cells. In that study: Resections from corrective heart surgery supplied the thymus tissue.

Sequenced input: thymocytes. The sequence derives from a boy less than two years old with a congenital heart defect. The chain employs TRBV14 and TRBJ2-1, with 9 bases that match TRBD2. CDR3 in amino acids: CASTPRGREGTEQFF. CDR3 nucleotide sequence: TGTGCCAGCACCCCAAGGGGGCGGGAGGGCACTGAGCAGTTCTTC.